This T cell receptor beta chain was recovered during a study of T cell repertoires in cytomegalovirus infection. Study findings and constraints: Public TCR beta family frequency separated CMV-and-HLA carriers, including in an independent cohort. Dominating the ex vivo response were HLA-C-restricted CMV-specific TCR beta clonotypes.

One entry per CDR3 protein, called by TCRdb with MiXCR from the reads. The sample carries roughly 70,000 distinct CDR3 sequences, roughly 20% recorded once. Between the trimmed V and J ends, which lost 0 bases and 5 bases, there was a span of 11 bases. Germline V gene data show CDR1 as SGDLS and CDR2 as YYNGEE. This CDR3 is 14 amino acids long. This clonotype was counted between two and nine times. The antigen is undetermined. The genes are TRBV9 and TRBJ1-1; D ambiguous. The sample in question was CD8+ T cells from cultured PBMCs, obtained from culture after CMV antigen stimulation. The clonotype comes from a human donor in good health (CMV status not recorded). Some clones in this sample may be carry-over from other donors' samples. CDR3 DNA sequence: TGTGCCAGCAGCGTAGGAGTTCAAAGGACTGAAGCTTTCTTT. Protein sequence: CASSVGVQRTEAFF.